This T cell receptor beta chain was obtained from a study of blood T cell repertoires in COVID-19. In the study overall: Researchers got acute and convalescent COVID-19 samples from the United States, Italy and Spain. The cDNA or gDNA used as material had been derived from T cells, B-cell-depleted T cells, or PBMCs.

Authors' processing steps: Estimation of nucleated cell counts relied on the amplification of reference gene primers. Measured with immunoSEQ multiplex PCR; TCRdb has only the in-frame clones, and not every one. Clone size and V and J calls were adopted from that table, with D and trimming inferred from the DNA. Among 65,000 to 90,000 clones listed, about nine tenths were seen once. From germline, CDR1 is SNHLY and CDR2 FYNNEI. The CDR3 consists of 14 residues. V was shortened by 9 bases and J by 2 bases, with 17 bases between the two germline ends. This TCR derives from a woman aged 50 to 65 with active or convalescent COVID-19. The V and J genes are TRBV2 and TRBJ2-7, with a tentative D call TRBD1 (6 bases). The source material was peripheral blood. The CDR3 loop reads CARGVEGDTYEQYF. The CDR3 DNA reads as TGTGCCAGGGGGGTAGAGGGGGATACCTACGAGCAGTACTTC.